These T cell receptor beta chains were read from a single sample in a study of response to subunit inactivated influenza vaccine. One entry per CDR3 protein, called by TCRdb with MiXCR from the RT-PCR reads. The sample carries 710,000 or so distinct CDR3 sequences, roughly 14% recorded once. Sequences were derived from PBMCs from blood, sampled roughly 13 days after vaccination. The receptors here all came from a middle-aged man who received an inactivated influenza vaccine. Each CDR3 is given with its conserved first and last residue. Fields, in order: V gene, J gene, clone size, D gene, CDR3 DNA, CDR3 protein. D genes are given only for firm matches. Rows may omit the clone size; those that give it use once, few, many or a size class.

>TRBV10-3|TRBJ1-1|NA|NA
TGTGCCATCAGGGACTCGGGGATGACTGAAGCTTTCTTT
CAIRDSGMTEAFF
>TRBV5-1|TRBJ2-5|few|NA
TGCGCCAGCAGGTGGGGTCCAGGGAACGTACGTGGAGAGACCCAGTACTTC
CASRWGPGNVRGETQYF
>TRBV29-1|TRBJ2-1|few|TRBD2
TGCAGCGTTGGATCTCATCTGACTAGCGGGAGATACGATGAGCAGTTCTTC
CSVGSHLTSGRYDEQFF
>TRBV6-6|TRBJ1-2|few|TRBD1
TGTGCCAGCAGCGGACAGGGACCGTATGGCTACACCTTC
CASSGQGPYGYTF
>TRBV7-2|TRBJ2-5|NA|TRBD2
TGTGCCAGCAGCGCAATAGCGGGGGGGCAAGAGACCCAGTACTTC
CASSAIAGGQETQYF
>TRBV6-2/TRBV6-3|TRBJ2-2|NA|NA
TGTGCCAGCAGTTACTCGTTGGGCACCATAAACACCGGGGAGCTGTTTTTT
CASSYSLGTINTGELFF
>TRBV28|TRBJ2-4|NA|NA
TGTGCCAGCCTCAGAGAAAACATTCAGTACTTC
CASLRENIQYF
>TRBV5-1|TRBJ1-1|few|TRBD1
TGCGCCAGCAGAACAGGGGTACTGAACACTGAAGCTTTCTTT
CASRTGVLNTEAFF
>TRBV11-2|TRBJ2-3|many|TRBD2
TGTGCCAGCAGCTTAATTAGCGGGCCTTGGACGGGAGATACGCAGTATTTT
CASSLISGPWTGDTQYF
>TRBV9|TRBJ1-5|few|NA
TGTGCCAGCAGCGTAGGGACAAATCAGCCCCAGCATTTT
CASSVGTNQPQHF
>TRBV20-1|TRBJ2-3|few|TRBD2
TGCAGTGCCGACCCAGCGGGAGTAGTTGGCGATACGCAGTATTTT
CSADPAGVVGDTQYF
>TRBV20-1|TRBJ1-1|NA|NA
TGCAGGTCGGACGGAAACACTGAAGCTTTCTTT
CRSDGNTEAFF
>TRBV5-5|TRBJ2-1|NA|NA
TGTGCCAGCAGCCGGGTAGGGGGCAATGAGCAGTTCTTC
CASSRVGGNEQFF
>TRBV7-9|TRBJ2-2|few|NA
TGTGCCAGCAGGTTGAAGGTCACCGGGGAGCTGTTTTTT
CASRLKVTGELFF
>TRBV12-3/TRBV12-4|TRBJ2-7|few|TRBD2
TGTGCCAGCAGGGGACTAGCGGGGGGTCGGTACGAGCAGTACTTC
CASRGLAGGRYEQYF
>TRBV28|TRBJ2-2|NA|TRBD2
TGTGCCAGCAAGGAACTAGCGGGGTTGTCTGGGGAGCTGTTTTTT
CASKELAGLSGELFF
>TRBV6-2/TRBV6-3|TRBJ2-5|NA|NA
TGTGCCAGCAGTTCCGCCCCGGACTGGGACACGGAGACCCAGTACTTC
CASSSAPDWDTETQYF
>TRBV5-6|TRBJ2-1|few|NA
TGTGCCAGCAGCTTTCGCTCATTCTCCTACAATGAGCAGTTCTTC
CASSFRSFSYNEQFF
>TRBV6-5|TRBJ1-1|many|NA
TGTGCCAGCAGTTACGCGGGTTACACTGAAGCTTTCTTT
CASSYAGYTEAFF
>TRBV6-4|TRBJ1-1|few|NA
TGTGCCAGCAGGGCCACGTTCGGGGCCACTGAAGCTTTCTTT
CASRATFGATEAFF
>TRBV4-3|TRBJ2-1|NA|NA
TGCGCCAGCAGCCAAAGTGACAGTCACAATGAGCAGTTCTTC
CASSQSDSHNEQFF
>TRBV6-1|TRBJ1-4|NA|NA
TGTGCCAGCAGTGCGTTTTGGCAAGGGTCCGAAAAACTGTTTTTT
CASSAFWQGSEKLFF
>TRBV5-1|TRBJ2-7|few|TRBD1
TGCGCCAGCAGCTGGGACAGGGGGAGCGAGCAGTACTTC
CASSWDRGSEQYF
>TRBV29-1|TRBJ2-2|NA|NA
TGCAGCGTCAGCCGGGACGCGAACACCGGGGAGCTGTTTTTT
CSVSRDANTGELFF
>TRBV12-3/TRBV12-4|TRBJ2-7|few|NA
TGTGCCAGCAGTCCCGGGAGAACAATCTACGAGCAGTACTTC
CASSPGRTIYEQYF
>TRBV5-1|TRBJ1-6|NA|NA
TGCGCCAGCAGCTTGAACGGAGATAATTCACCCCTCCACTTT
CASSLNGDNSPLHF
>TRBV20-1|TRBJ2-5|few|TRBD1
TGCAGTGCTAGGACAGGGGTATACCAAGAGACCCAGTACTTC
CSARTGVYQETQYF
>TRBV30|TRBJ1-4|NA|TRBD1
TGTGCCTGGAGTCCTTGGGACAGGGCGGTGGAAAAACTGTTTTTT
CAWSPWDRAVEKLFF
>TRBV27|TRBJ2-7|few|TRBD2
TGTGCCAGCAGTTGGCGTGGACTAGTTTCCGAGCAGTACTTC
CASSWRGLVSEQYF
>TRBV10-2|TRBJ1-3|few|NA
TGCGCCAGCAGTGAGAGAAACACCATATATTTT
CASSERNTIYF
>TRBV6-1|TRBJ1-5|NA|TRBD1
TGTGCCAGTAAAAAGGACAGGCTTAGTAGCAATCAGCCCCAGCATTTT
CASKKDRLSSNQPQHF
>TRBV28|TRBJ2-7|NA|TRBD2
TGTGCCAGCAGTTTATCGACTAGCGGGAGACGCGAGCAGTACTTC
CASSLSTSGRREQYF
>TRBV4-1|TRBJ2-7|once|NA
TGCGCCAGCAGCCAGCTTCCGGGACGGGAAAGAGGTTCCTACGAGCAGTACTTC
CASSQLPGRERGSYEQYF
>TRBV7-2|TRBJ2-1|few|TRBD2
TGTGCCAGCAGCTTAGCGCATGGACTAGCGGGAAGCTATTACAATGAGCAGTTCTTC
CASSLAHGLAGSYYNEQFF
>TRBV20-1|TRBJ1-1|NA|NA
TGCAGTGCTGAGGGCCGGGGCCGTGTCCCGAACACTGAAGCTTTCTTT
CSAEGRGRVPNTEAFF
>TRBV29-1|TRBJ2-7|NA|TRBD1
TGCAGCGTGACGGGACAGTTCACCTACGAGCAGTACTTC
CSVTGQFTYEQYF
>TRBV5-6|TRBJ2-3|NA|TRBD2
TGTGCCAGCAGCCCCCCACTAGCGGGAGTTCGGGCAGATACGCAGTATTTT
CASSPPLAGVRADTQYF
>TRBV20-1|TRBJ2-1|NA|NA
TGCAGTGCTACTGACTTATCCGATGAGCAGTTCTTC
CSATDLSDEQFF
>TRBV20-1|TRBJ1-5|NA|TRBD1
TGCAGTGCTAAGGGGGCCCATCAGCCCCAGCATTTT
CSAKGAHQPQHF
>TRBV10-3|TRBJ2-5|few|TRBD2
TGTGCCATCAGTGAGTCTCGGGGGGTCTTTCAAGAGACCCAGTACTTC
CAISESRGVFQETQYF
>TRBV7-2|TRBJ2-5|NA|NA
TGTGCCAGCAGCTTCGTTGGGGGCGCAACGGAGACCCAGTACTTC
CASSFVGGATETQYF
>TRBV10-3|TRBJ1-1|few|NA
TGTGCCACCGCCGCGGGGGTGAACACTGAAGCTTTCTTT
CATAAGVNTEAFF
>TRBV11-1|TRBJ1-4|few|TRBD1
TGTGCCAGCAGCCCTTCGATGGTGACAGGGCAAGGGGCAACTAATGAAAAACTGTTTTTT
CASSPSMVTGQGATNEKLFF
>TRBV10-3|TRBJ2-1|NA|NA
TGTGCCATCAGTGAGTCGCCAGGGGTATCCTACAATGAGCAGTTCTTC
CAISESPGVSYNEQFF
>TRBV7-6|TRBJ1-6|NA|NA
TGTGCCAGCAGCTTAGCTGGGGATAATTCACCCCTCCACTTT
CASSLAGDNSPLHF
>TRBV10-3|TRBJ2-5|many|TRBD1
TGTGCCATCAACGACAGGGGGCAAGAGACCCAGTACTTC
CAINDRGQETQYF
>TRBV15|TRBJ1-2|many|NA
TGTGCCACCAGCAGAGATAGGAACTATGGCTACACCTTC
CATSRDRNYGYTF
>TRBV6-5|TRBJ1-3|few|TRBD1
TGTGCCAGCAGTTATGGGACAGGAGGGATGGGCACCATATATTTT
CASSYGTGGMGTIYF
>TRBV7-2|TRBJ2-3|few|NA
TGTGCCAGCAGCTTAGCGCCCGTAGGGGCTAGCACAGATACGCAGTATTTT
CASSLAPVGASTDTQYF
>TRBV7-2|TRBJ1-1|NA|NA
TGTGCCAGCAGCTTGCAGGTCCGGGCTGAAGCTTTCTTT
CASSLQVRAEAFF
>TRBV4-2|TRBJ2-1|NA|TRBD2
TGTGCCAGCAGCCAGACCGGGACTAGGACCCATGAGCAGTTCTTC
CASSQTGTRTHEQFF
>TRBV5-1|TRBJ2-3|NA|TRBD1
TGCGCCAGCAGCTTCCCAACAGGGGCGGCAGATACGCAGTATTTT
CASSFPTGAADTQYF
>TRBV4-1|TRBJ2-7|NA|TRBD1
TGCGCCAGCAGCCTTGGGACAGCCGGGGCCTACGAGCAGTACTTC
CASSLGTAGAYEQYF
>TRBV5-1|TRBJ2-1|NA|TRBD2
TGCGCCAGCAGCTTGGCAGCGGGGGACTACAATGAGCAGTTCTTC
CASSLAAGDYNEQFF
>TRBV25-1|TRBJ2-2|few|NA
TGTGCCAGCAGTGACGCAATAGGGGAGCTGTTTTTT
CASSDAIGELFF
>TRBV3-1|TRBJ2-1|many|NA
TGTGCCAGCGGCAGTTGGGCCGCTGAGCAGTTCTTC
CASGSWAAEQFF
>TRBV28|TRBJ1-1|NA|NA
TGTGCCAGCAGTTCTGACAAGTTTAACACTGAAGCTTTCTTT
CASSSDKFNTEAFF
>TRBV15|TRBJ2-7|many|NA
TGTGCCACCAGCGGCACTCGGGGGGCCTCGGGAGAGCAGTACTTC
CATSGTRGASGEQYF
>TRBV20-1|TRBJ1-1|few|NA
TGCAGTGCTAGAGTAATGAACACTGAAGCTTTCTTT
CSARVMNTEAFF